This T cell receptor beta chain was identified during a study of technical replicates of blood from a few donors. V was clipped by 3 bases and J by 3 bases; unmatched bases: 2. CDR3 length: 15 residues. The germline V gene has CDR1 MNHNS and CDR2 SASEGT. The assay was immunoSEQ multiplex PCR, and TCRdb's table has in-frame clones only and misses some. The repertoire holds roughly 92,000 clones, around 95% seen once, with around 0.3% in the top ten. The source of this sequence is a human donor in good health. V usage is TRBV6-1 and J usage is TRBJ1-4; 9 bases fit TRBD1. Sequencing was performed on T cells isolated from PBMCs. CDR3 bases: TGTGCCAGCAGTGAGGGACAGGGAGCTAATGAAAAACTGTTTTTT. This gives the protein CASSEGQGANEKLFF.